The 5 T cell receptor beta chains in this list originate from one sample, sequenced in a study of Graves' ophthalmopathy and Graves' hyperthyroidism. RNA served as the template for amplifying TCR beta CDR3 regions. Amplification began with first-round RT-PCR using HTBI primers, then second-round multiplex PCR was performed. MiXCR, run by TCRdb on the multiplex PCR reads, gives a single entry per CDR3 protein. Of roughly 500,000 distinct CDR3 sequences in the sample, approximately 15% are singletons; the top ten hold about 10%. Source material: blood. Receptor source: a woman aged 25 to 39 with Graves' ophthalmopathy.

The table lists this clonotype with many counts. The chain combines TRBV7-2 with TRBJ2-7, with 8 bases identical to TRBD1. The CDR3 runs to 15 residues. V shed 5 bases and J 4 bases; nucleotides not matched to a gene: 10. Looked up from germline, CDR1 is SGHTA and CDR2 is FQGNSA. The CDR3 DNA follows: TGTGCCAGCAGCCCTACCACCGGACAGGGTTACGAGCAGTACTTC. Protein: CASSPTTGQGYEQYF. The variable domain in full, with the rest retrieved from reference TRBV7-2 and TRBJ2-7, is GAGVSQSPSNKVTEKGKDVELRCDPISGHTALYWYRQSLGQGLEFLIYFQGNSAPDKSGLPSDRFSAERTGGSVSTLTIQRTQQEDSAVYLCASSPTTGQGYEQYFGPGTRLTVT.

This clonotype was counted at least ten times. The chain carries TRBV6-5 and TRBJ1-5; 9 nucleotides match TRBD1. J lost 6 bases, V lost 0 bases, and 9 bases had no gene match. The CDR3 is made up of 17 amino acids. The germline V gene has CDR1 MNHEY and CDR2 SVGAGI. The CDR3 DNA reads as TGTGCCAGCAGTTACTCGGCGTTAGGGACAGGGCTTCAGCCCCAGCATTTT. Its protein is CASSYSALGTGLQPQHF.

This clonotype was seen ten or more times. J is TRBJ1-2 and V is TRBV24-1; D ambiguous. With 5 bases removed from V and 6 bases from J, the gap between germline ends came to 6 bases. The CDR3 has 11 residues. Germline CDR1 is KGHDR and CDR2 is SFDVKD. This CDR3 reads CATSAEDGYTF. The CDR3 bases are TGTGCCACCAGTGCCGAGGATGGCTACACCTTC.

The sample holds a few counts of this clonotype. CDR3 amino acids: CASSLYRVSGGGYEQYF. The DNA of the CDR3 is TGTGCCAGCAGCTTATATCGTGTCAGCGGGGGGGGCTACGAGCAGTACTTC. The rearrangement uses TRBV11-2 and TRBJ2-7; 10 positions match TRBD2. The germline gives CDR1 SGHAT, CDR2 FQNNGV. The V and J ends lost 2 bases and 3 bases, in that order; junction bases with no gene match: 10. CDR3 size: 17 residues.

This clonotype has more than one count but fewer than ten. V is TRBV6-5 and J is TRBJ2-4; 10 bases map to TRBD1. With 2 bases clipped from V and 4 bases from J, the junction kept 5 bases outside the gene matches. The germline V gene encodes CDR1 MNHEY and CDR2 SVGAGI. The CDR3 spans 16 residues. DNA for the CDR3: TGTGCCAGCAGTTACGGTCCGGGACAGGGGAAAAACATTCAGTACTTC. Encoded protein: CASSYGPGQGKNIQYF.